Each of the 4 T cell receptor beta chains below was sequenced from the same sample in a study of post-analysis software for immune sequencing data. Study findings and constraints: With TRBV5-6, TRBV5-1 and TRBV20-1 included, roughly five TRBV segments were more frequent in patients than in controls.

Unique molecular identifiers tagged the TCR beta cDNA libraries. TCRdb passed the PCR reads through MiXCR, listing each CDR3 protein once. This table holds about 560,000 distinct CDR3 sequences, 44% found once. These TCRs' antigens remain unknown. What was sequenced was blood. These receptors were obtained from a girl between 5 and 17 years old with multiple sclerosis.

This clonotype was observed a few times. The chain uses TRBV6-7 and TRBJ1-1, with TRBD1 as a possible D gene (5 bases). TRBV6-7 is marked as an open reading frame, function uncertain. The CDR3 loop spans 15 amino acids. Trimming left V 4 bases short and J 3 bases short, with 15 bases between. DNA for the CDR3: TGTGCCAGCAGTTCCAACTATCTGGGGGACACTGAAGCTTTCTTT. It is translated as CASSSNYLGDTEAFF.

The chain has TRBV6-1 and TRBJ1-2, with unresolved D. The CDR3 sequence is 14 residues long. Germline assignment: CDR1 MNHNS and CDR2 SASEGT. Between the trimmed V and J ends, which lost 11 bases and 0 bases, there was a span of 16 bases. The CDR3 DNA reads TGTGCCTTAGCCTCAGAGCTCTCTAACTATGGCTACACCTTC. It translates to CALASELSNYGYTF.

V gene TRBV5-1 combines with J gene TRBJ2-5; TRBD2 aligns across 7 bases. Germline values: CDR1 SGHRS, CDR2 YFSETQ. The ends lost 7 bases at V and 4 bases at J; junction bases unmatched: 10. The CDR3 is 14 residues long. CDR3 coding DNA: TGCGCCAGCCGGAGCGGGAAGGCGGGAGAGACCCAGTACTTC. Protein sequence: CASRSGKAGETQYF. The full variable domain, in which reference TRBV5-1 and TRBJ2-5 provide the parts outside the CDR3, is KAGVTQTPRYLIKTRGQQVTLSCSPISGHRSVSWYQQTPGQGLQFLFEYFSETQRNKGNFPGRFSGRQFSNSRSEMNVSTLELGDSALYLCASRSGKAGETQYFGPGTRLLVL.

The chain carries TRBV25-1 and TRBJ2-5; D is perhaps TRBD1 or TRBD2 (5 bases each). CDR1 MGHDK and CDR2 SYGVNS come from the germline V gene. The CDR3 contains 20 residues. Deletions cut 7 bases from V and 3 bases from J, with 33 bases between. The CDR3 region is CASTLNQGGQTGTLEETQYF. In DNA form, the CDR3 reads TGTGCCAGCACCTTGAACCAAGGAGGACAAACCGGCACTCTCGAAGAGACCCAGTACTTC.